This TCR beta chain stems from a study of technical replicates of blood from several donors. V was trimmed by 3 bases and J by 3 bases, leaving 11 bases between them. CDR1 is SEHNR and CDR2 is FQNEAQ in the germline V gene (reference sequence). There are 15 residues in the CDR3. Using immunoSEQ multiplex PCR, the repertoire was profiled, and TCRdb retains in-frame clones only, with some absent. The data contain tens of thousands of clones, 98% of them singletons. This receptor was taken from a human donor in good health. The V gene is TRBV7-9, the J gene TRBJ2-2, with D possibly being TRBD1 (6 bases). Specimen: T cells isolated from PBMCs. Here the CDR3 reads CASSFSGVYTGELFF. For the CDR3, the DNA is TGTGCCAGCAGCTTCTCAGGGGTTTACACCGGGGAGCTGTTTTTT.